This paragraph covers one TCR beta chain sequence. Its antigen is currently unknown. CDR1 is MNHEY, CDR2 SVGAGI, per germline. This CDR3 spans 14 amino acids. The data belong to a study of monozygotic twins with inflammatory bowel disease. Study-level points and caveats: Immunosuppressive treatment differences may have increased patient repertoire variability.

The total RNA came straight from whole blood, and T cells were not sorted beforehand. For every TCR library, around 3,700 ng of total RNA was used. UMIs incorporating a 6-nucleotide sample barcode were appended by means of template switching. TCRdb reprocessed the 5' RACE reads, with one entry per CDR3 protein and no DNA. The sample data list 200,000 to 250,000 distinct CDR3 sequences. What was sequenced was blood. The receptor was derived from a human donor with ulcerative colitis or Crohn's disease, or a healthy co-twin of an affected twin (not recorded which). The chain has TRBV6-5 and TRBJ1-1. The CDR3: CASSYQQPNTEAFF.